The 22 T cell receptor beta chains listed next were all sequenced from one sample in a study of a mutant IDH1 vaccine in newly diagnosed glioma. No antigen has been assigned to these receptors. Profiled with immunoSEQ multiplex PCR; TCRdb holds only in-frame clones, not every one. This table has 55,000 to 70,000 clones, over 75% appearing once. Noted time point: week 11, during vaccination. Vaccinated patients received 300 ug of mutant IDH1 20-mer peptide per dose, with topical imiquimod. The starting material was PBMCs, obtained from a glioma patient whose treatment included an IDH1 peptide vaccine. These receptors were obtained from a man aged 35-49 years with glioma.

The chain recombines TRBV29-1 with TRBJ1-1, with 8 bases fitting TRBD1. Per the germline V gene, CDR1 is SQVTM and CDR2 is ANQGSEA. This CDR3 comprises 12 residues. V lost 7 bases and J lost 4; bases outside the gene matches: 5. CDR3 nucleotide sequence: TGCAGCGGACGACAGGGGAGCACTGAAGCTTTCTTT. As protein: CSGRQGSTEAFF.

The V call is TRBV7-3, the J call TRBJ2-7; 12 bases map to TRBD2. The CDR3 loop spans 16 amino acids. The V segment lost 5 bases and the J segment 2 bases; nucleotides outside the gene matches: 7. Germline assignment: CDR1 SGHTA and CDR2 FQGTGA. The CDR3 is CASSPETSGSPYEQYF. For the CDR3, the DNA is TGTGCCAGCAGCCCTGAGACTAGCGGGAGCCCCTACGAGCAGTACTTC.

This chain links TRBV10-3 with TRBJ2-7; the D is unclear. Trimming shortened V by 8 bases and J by 6 bases, and 14 bases separated the two germline ends. This CDR3 region has 12 residues. Germline V CDR1 and CDR2: ENHRY, SYGVKD. The CDR3 coding sequence is TGTGCCATCTCGGCCTATGCTGCCGAGCAGTACTTC. It encodes CAISAYAAEQYF.

Notes on this clone: Other DNA sequences from this sample encode an identical CDR3 as well. The V call is TRBV6-4, the J call TRBJ2-1, with 14 bases identical to TRBD2. Per the germline V gene, CDR1 is MRHNA and CDR2 is SNTAGT. This CDR3 comprises 15 residues. Germline trimming cut 2 bases from V and 6 bases from J; bases unmatched to any gene: 0. In nucleotides, the CDR3 is TGTGCCAGCAGTGACGGACTAGCGGGAGGCAATGAGCAGTTCTTC. Protein product: CASSDGLAGGNEQFF.

This clone was recorded once. The V gene is TRBV5-1, the J gene TRBJ2-1, with 7 bases that match TRBD1. V lost 3 bases, J lost 4 bases, and 1 base stayed unmatched. The CDR3 is 13 amino acids. Germline assignment: CDR1 SGHRS and CDR2 YFSETQ. The CDR3 DNA is TGCGCCAGCAGCTGGGGACAGTACAATGAGCAGTTCTTC. Its translation is CASSWGQYNEQFF.

The chain has TRBV10-3 and TRBJ2-3; 13 bases match TRBD2. Germline-derived CDR1 and CDR2 are ENHRY and SYGVKD. V trimming: 5 bases; J trimming: 0 bases; junction bases outside the gene matches: 11. The CDR3 totals 19 residues. The CDR3 DNA sequence: TGTGCCATCAGTCCCCTACTAGCGGGAGGGCATCCTAGCACAGATACGCAGTATTTT. Residues: CAISPLLAGGHPSTDTQYF.

The chain couples TRBV6-5 to TRBJ2-1; no reliable D call. CDR3 length: 15 amino acids. Germline V CDR1 and CDR2: MNHEY, SVGAGI. V was shortened by 5 bases and J by 1 base, with 12 bases between the two germline ends. CDR3 residues: CASSLRRRSYNEQFF. CDR3 sequence (DNA): TGTGCCAGCAGTCTCCGACGTCGGTCCTACAATGAGCAGTTCTTC.

With respect to this clone: Other DNA sequences of this sample code for an identical CDR3. The CDR3 loop reads CASSLRGGGTQYF. In DNA form, the CDR3 reads TGTGCCAGCAGCTTAAGAGGCGGGGGGACCCAGTACTTC. The chain employs TRBV7-8 and TRBJ2-5, with 7 bases matching TRBD2. Germline V gene sequence: CDR1 SGHVS, CDR2 FQNEAQ. The CDR3 covers 13 residues. The V and J ends lost 2 bases and 7 bases, in that order; junction bases with no gene match: 4.

This clone showed up just once. The chain recombines TRBV11-1 with TRBJ1-4; no firm D call. The CDR3 length is 14 residues. CDR1 SGHAT and CDR2 FQDESV come from the germline V gene (reference sequence). V lost 3 bases and J 0 bases, leaving 5 bases between the germline ends. CDR3 sequence: CASSLSATNEKLFF. In nucleotides, the CDR3 is TGTGCCAGCAGCTTGTCAGCAACTAATGAAAAACTGTTTTTT.

V gene TRBV13 combines with J gene TRBJ2-4; TRBD2 aligns across 10 bases. CDR3 length: 22 amino acids. Germline CDR1 reads PRHDT; CDR2 reads FYEKMQ (reference sequence). The V gene end was trimmed by 5 bases and the J gene end by 0 bases; junction bases not matched to a gene: 22. The DNA of the CDR3 is TGTGCCAGCAGCCATATAAATGGAGGGACTAGCGAAGCGCGAGTAGCCAAAAACATTCAGTACTTC. Its translation: CASSHINGGTSEARVAKNIQYF. The full variable domain, with the rest looked up from reference TRBV13 and TRBJ2-4, is AAGVIQSPRHLIKEKRETATLKCYPIPRHDTVYWYQQGPGQDPQFLISFYEKMQSDKGSIPDRFSAQQFSDYHSELNMSSLELGDSALYFCASSHINGGTSEARVAKNIQYFGAGTRLSVL.

This clone was seen a single time. The chain has TRBV5-6 and TRBJ1-2; TRBD1 agrees at 8 bases. Germline V gene lookup returns CDR1 SGHDT and CDR2 YYEEEE. CDR3 length: 14 amino acids. The V segment lost 3 bases and the J segment 4 bases; nucleotides outside the gene matches: 5. The CDR3 spells CASSSNRGFYGYTF. The CDR3 nucleotides are TGTGCCAGCAGCTCTAACAGGGGGTTCTATGGCTACACCTTC.

The J gene is TRBJ2-1, the V gene TRBV6-5; 8 bases agree with TRBD2. V trimming: 8 bases; J trimming: 7 bases; junction bases outside the gene matches: 13. CDR1 and CDR2 from the germline V gene are MNHEY and SVGAGI. The CDR3 consists of 15 residues. CDR3 coding DNA: TGTGCCAGCCAACCCCCAGCGGGAGTGGCAAATGAGCAGTTCTTC. Translated, it gives CASQPPAGVANEQFF.

The genes are TRBV6-1 and TRBJ2-5; 8 nucleotides align to TRBD1. Matching the DNA end better, TRBJ2-7 makes the J call doubtful. The CDR3 sequence is 14 residues long. Germline V lookup: CDR1 MNHNS, CDR2 SASEGT. As DNA, the CDR3 is TGTGCCAGCGGAGGGACAGGAACGGCCTACGAGCAGTACTTC. Translated, it gives CASGGTGTAYEQYF.

This chain connects TRBV19 to TRBJ1-6; TRBD1 might be the D (6 bases). Trimming cost V 6 bases and J 6 bases, with 18 bases left between them. Germline CDR1 is LNHDA and CDR2 is SQIVND (reference sequence). There are 16 residues in the CDR3. The CDR3 here is CASRADRAVINSPLHF. For the CDR3, the DNA is TGTGCCAGTAGAGCGGACAGAGCCGTTATTAATTCACCCCTCCACTTT.

The chain combines TRBV28 with TRBJ2-7; D ambiguous. With 3 bases removed from V and 2 bases from J, the gap between germline ends came to 14 bases. The CDR3 runs 15 residues. Per germline, CDR1 MDHEN and CDR2 SYDVKM. CDR3: CASSFTLYYTYEQYF. DNA for the CDR3: TGTGCCAGCAGTTTTACTTTATATTACACCTACGAGCAGTACTTC.

The V and J genes are TRBV5-6 and TRBJ2-2; D is uncertain. The V end was cut by 0 bases, the J end by 4 bases, with 10 bases between. The CDR3 has 15 residues. Germline loops: CDR1 SGHDT, CDR2 YYEEEE. This chain's CDR3 is CASSLGDRVTGELFF. In DNA, the CDR3 is TGTGCCAGCAGCTTGGGTGACCGGGTCACCGGGGAGCTGTTTTTT. Full variable domain (missing parts from reference TRBV5-6 and TRBJ2-2): DAGVTQSPTHLIKTRGQQVTLRCSPKSGHDTVSWYQQALGQGPQFIFQYYEEEERQRGNFPDRFSGHQFPNYSSELNVNALLLGDSALYLCASSLGDRVTGELFFGEGSRLTVL.

This clone was seen once. The J gene is TRBJ2-7, the V gene TRBV25-1; 7 bases line up with TRBD1. The germline gives CDR1 MGHDK, CDR2 SYGVNS. Germline trimming cut 3 bases from V and 6 bases from J; bases unmatched to any gene: 14. This CDR3 is built from 16 residues. The CDR3: CASSEAVSTGSGEQYF. As DNA, the CDR3 is TGTGCCAGCAGTGAGGCCGTGTCGACAGGGAGCGGCGAGCAGTACTTC.

The J gene is TRBJ2-6, the V gene TRBV5-8; D not resolved. The CDR3 extends over 17 amino acids. CDR1 SGHTS and CDR2 YDEGEE come from the germline V gene. V lost 1 base to trimming and J lost 0 bases, with 11 bases between them. This chain's CDR3 is CASSLRGTSSGANVLTF. DNA for the CDR3: TGTGCCAGCAGCTTGCGAGGCACGAGCTCTGGGGCCAACGTCCTGACTTTC. The variable domain in full, completed from reference TRBV5-8 and TRBJ2-6, reads EAGVTQSPTHLIKTRGQQATLRCSPISGHTSVYWYQQALGLGLQFLLWYDEGEERNRGNFPPRFSGRQFPNYSSELNVNALELEDSALYLCASSLRGTSSGANVLTFGAGSRLTVL.

The chain is built from TRBV7-2 and TRBJ1-2; the D gene is possibly TRBD1 (6 bases). The CDR3 sequence is 12 residues long. Germline CDR1 and CDR2: SGHTA and FQGNSA. V lost 3 bases and J lost 4, with 6 bases in between. The CDR3 coding sequence is TGTGCCAGCAGCTTGGACAGCTATGGCTACACCTTC. Residues: CASSLDSYGYTF.

The V call is TRBV4-1, the J call TRBJ1-5; TRBD1 matches 8 bases. The CDR3 contains 15 residues. Per the germline V gene, CDR1 is MGHRA and CDR2 is YSYEKL. With V trimmed by 1 base and J by 2 bases, 1 base remained unmatched. The CDR3 DNA is TGCGCCAGCAGCCAAGGGACAGGGCGCAATCAGCCCCAGCATTTT. It encodes CASSQGTGRNQPQHF.

CDR3 sequence: CAWIRGSSSYNEQFF. CDR3 DNA sequence: TGTGCCTGGATACGGGGGTCCAGCTCCTACAATGAGCAGTTCTTC. The V gene is TRBV30, the J gene TRBJ2-1, with D possibly matching TRBD2 (6 bases). The V end lost 4 bases, the J end lost 0 bases, and 13 bases lay between the germline ends. The CDR3 extends over 15 amino acids. Germline V gene sequence: CDR1 GTSNPN, CDR2 SVGIG (reference sequence).

The chain uses TRBV7-8 and TRBJ2-1, with TRBD1 matching 7 bases. The junction had 3 bases not matched to a gene; V was cut back by 3 bases and J by 4 bases. CDR3 length: 14 amino acids. CDR1 and CDR2 (germline): SGHVS, FQNEAQ. CDR3 in amino acids: CASSFGQAYNEQFF. CDR3 in DNA: TGTGCCAGCAGCTTCGGACAGGCTTACAATGAGCAGTTCTTC.